This T cell receptor beta chain was identified during a study of blood T cell repertoires in COVID-19. Study at large: Sources were T cells, B-cell-depleted T cells, or PBMCs; the material itself was cDNA or gDNA.

Enrollees, about 18 to 90 years old, lived in roughly 24 US areas. Two negative PCRs, clearance, or symptom resolution had been documented for recovered Cohort 3 donors. Profiling relied on immunoSEQ multiplex PCR, and the TCRdb table lists in-frame clones only, not all of them. Here the sample spans just over 300,000 clones, approximately 83% being singletons. The CDR3 loop spans 17 amino acids. After removal of 4 bases from V and 5 bases from J, the junction contained 9 bases not matched to a gene. CDR1 and CDR2 (germline): SEHNR, FQNEAQ (reference sequence). A few counts support this clone. The TCR comes from a man under 40 who had recovered from COVID-19. This chain uses TRBV7-9 with TRBJ2-2, with TRBD2 matching 11 bases. Specimen: PBMCs or T cells enriched from blood (not recorded which). As DNA, the CDR3 is TGTGCCAGCAGCTCCCCAACTAGCGGGGGAGTTACCGGGGAGCTGTTTTTT. This sequence encodes CASSSPTSGGVTGELFF.